These T cell receptor beta chains were read from a single sample in a study of cytomegalovirus exposure and HLA in healthy donors. Clones were sequenced by immunoSEQ multiplex PCR, and TCRdb holds only the in-frame ones, with some missing. The repertoire has about 77,000 clones, approximately 80% of them found once; the top ten carry under 4%. The sequenced sample was PBMCs. The receptor source for this set is a man aged 35 to 55 in good health and CMV-seronegative. The CDR3 runs from the conserved cysteine through the conserved F or W. The D gene is left open where the match is weak. A row's size may be missing; if present it is once, few, many or a size class.

TRBJ2-2,few,TRBD2,TRBV7-8,CASRQLAGDQTGELFF,TGTGCCAGCAGACAACTAGCGGGGGACCAGACCGGGGAGCTGTTTTTT
TRBJ2-7,NA,TRBD1,TRBV27,CASSFLGQGADEQYF,TGTGCCAGCAGTTTCTTGGGACAGGGGGCGGACGAGCAGTACTTC
TRBJ1-4,NA,TRBD1,TRBV7-9,CASSLSWDRTNEKLFF,TGTGCCAGCAGCTTATCTTGGGACAGAACTAATGAAAAACTGTTTTTT
TRBJ1-1,once,NA,TRBV11-2,CASSLDTVRNMNTEAFF,TGTGCCAGCAGCTTAGATACAGTCAGAAACATGAACACTGAAGCTTTCTTT
TRBJ2-2,NA,TRBD1,TRBV5-5,CASNKQGRGAGELFF,TGTGCCAGCAATAAACAGGGGCGCGGCGCCGGGGAGCTGTTTTTT
TRBJ1-1,NA,TRBD1,TRBV25-1,CASSEYGTGGNTEAFF,TGTGCCAGCAGTGAATATGGGACAGGGGGGAACACTGAAGCTTTCTTT
TRBJ1-2,NA,NA,TRBV14,CASSQLGSAYGYTF,TGTGCCAGCAGCCAACTGGGCAGTGCCTATGGCTACACCTTC
TRBJ1-5,NA,NA,TRBV7-8,CASSFTGSNQPQHF,TGTGCCAGCAGCTTCACGGGGAGCAATCAGCCCCAGCATTTT
TRBJ1-2,NA,TRBD1,TRBV27,CASTELRRQGPSSYGYTF,TGTGCCAGCACCGAACTCCGGAGACAGGGTCCGTCATCTTATGGCTACACCTTC
TRBJ2-7,NA,NA,TRBV7-2,CASSLYSGEQYF,TGTGCCAGCAGCTTATATAGTGGTGAGCAGTACTTC
TRBJ1-5,NA,NA,TRBV6-6,CASSYGGADNQPQHF,TGTGCCAGCAGTTACGGGGGGGCCGACAATCAGCCCCAGCATTTT
TRBJ2-2,NA,NA,TRBV10-3,CAIREGQNTGELFF,TGTGCCATCAGGGAGGGACAGAACACCGGGGAGCTGTTTTTT
TRBJ2-7,NA,NA,TRBV5-1,CASSRDIYEQYF,TGCGCCAGCAGCAGGGACATCTACGAGCAGTACTTC
TRBJ1-6,NA,TRBD1,TRBV19,CASSNPRGADRAPLHF,TGTGCCAGTAGTAACCCCAGGGGGGCAGACCGCGCACCCCTCCACTTT
TRBJ1-5,few,NA,TRBV11-3,CASSLLTGMSNQPQHF,TGTGCCAGCAGCTTATTGACGGGGATGAGCAATCAGCCCCAGCATTTT
TRBJ2-3,NA,TRBD2,TRBV7-9,CASSLERGGLDTQYF,TGTGCCAGCAGCTTGGAGCGGGGGGGCTTAGATACGCAGTATTTT
TRBJ2-7,few,NA,TRBV27,CASSLQGSYEQYF,TGTGCCAGCAGTTTACAGGGCTCCTACGAGCAGTACTTC
TRBJ2-5,NA,TRBD1,TRBV15,CATSRGPGTGEETQYF,TGTGCCACCAGCAGGGGTCCCGGGACAGGGGAAGAGACCCAGTACTTC
TRBJ1-4,few,NA,TRBV5-1,CASSSEVRGEKLFF,TGCGCCAGCAGCTCTGAGGTCAGAGGTGAAAAACTGTTTTTT
TRBJ2-7,NA,TRBD2,TRBV4-1,CASSYGTSGSITYEQYF,TGCGCCAGCAGCTACGGGACTAGCGGGTCTATTACCTACGAGCAGTACTTC
TRBJ1-5,NA,TRBD1,TRBV28,CASSPGGGGPQHF,TGTGCCAGCAGTCCAGGGGGCGGCGGGCCCCAGCATTTT
TRBJ1-3,NA,NA,TRBV7-2,CASSLLGGTGNTIYF,TGTGCCAGCAGCTTATTAGGGGGAACTGGAAACACCATATATTTT
TRBJ2-7,NA,NA,TRBV6-5,CASKISAGLRGEQYF,TGTGCCAGCAAGATCTCAGCGGGCCTAAGGGGCGAGCAGTACTTC
TRBJ1-1,NA,NA,TRBV27,CASSLLTGTQRLNTEAFF,TGTGCCAGCAGTCTGCTCACCGGGACACAAAGATTGAACACTGAAGCTTTCTTT
TRBJ1-1,few,NA,TRBV5-4,CASSLGQMNTEAFF,TGTGCCAGCAGCCTGGGGCAGATGAACACTGAAGCTTTCTTT
TRBJ1-2,NA,NA,TRBV2,CASSEARGLDYGYTF,TGTGCCAGCAGTGAAGCGAGGGGACTTGACTATGGCTACACCTTC
TRBJ1-5,NA,TRBD1,TRBV27,CASGTGGTGDQPQHF,TGTGCCAGCGGAACTGGGGGGACAGGGGATCAGCCCCAGCATTTT
TRBJ1-3,NA,NA,TRBV21-1,CASSKAERDSGNTIYF,TGTGCCAGCAGCAAAGCAGAGAGGGACTCTGGAAACACCATATATTTT
TRBJ1-1,once,TRBD1,TRBV7-8,CASSADRGRLF,TGTGCCAGCAGCGCGGACAGGGGGCGTCTCTTT
TRBJ2-2,NA,NA,TRBV6-6,CASSSQLVTGELFF,TGTGCCAGCAGTTCCCAACTAGTAACCGGGGAGCTGTTTTTT
TRBJ1-2,few,TRBD1,TRBV27,CASSLRQGGGYTF,TGTGCCAGCAGTTTGCGACAGGGGGGCGGCTACACCTTC
TRBJ2-5,NA,NA,TRBV19,CASSMDMTRTETQYF,TGTGCCAGTAGTATGGATATGACACGAACTGAGACCCAGTACTTC
TRBJ1-1,few,NA,TRBV7-6,CASSLQGFVGTEAFF,TGTGCCAGCAGCTTACAGGGGTTTGTGGGCACTGAAGCTTTCTTT
TRBJ1-2,NA,NA,TRBV4-2,CASSQSGGSNYGYTF,TGTGCCAGCAGCCAAAGCGGGGGCAGTAACTATGGCTACACCTTC
TRBJ1-5,NA,NA,TRBV30,CAWRGPYSNQPQHF,TGTGCCTGGAGGGGGCCGTATAGCAATCAGCCCCAGCATTTT
TRBJ1-2,NA,TRBD1,TRBV14,CASSPGTGYLWRDYGYTF,TGTGCCAGCAGCCCGGGGACAGGGTATTTGTGGCGGGACTATGGCTACACCTTC
TRBJ1-2,few,NA,TRBV18,CASSPGQGNYGYTF,TGTGCCAGCTCCCCCGGGCAGGGGAACTATGGCTACACCTTC
TRBJ2-7,NA,TRBD2,TRBV19,CASSMSSGGAYTYEQYF,TGTGCCAGTAGTATGTCCAGCGGGGGGGCTTATACCTACGAGCAGTACTTC
TRBJ1-1,NA,TRBD1,TRBV4-1,CASSRDRGKTEAFF,TGCGCCAGCAGCCGGGACAGGGGAAAAACTGAAGCTTTCTTT
TRBJ2-7,NA,NA,TRBV30,CAFSGTARSSYEQYF,TGTGCCTTCTCTGGGACTGCGAGGAGCTCCTACGAGCAGTACTTC
TRBJ2-7,few,NA,TRBV19,CASRDRVGRSYEQYF,TGTGCCAGCCGGGATAGGGTCGGGCGCAGCTACGAGCAGTACTTC
TRBJ1-5,NA,NA,TRBV15,CASRQWSNQPQHF,TGTGCCTCTCGACAGTGGAGCAATCAGCCCCAGCATTTT
TRBJ1-5,NA,NA,TRBV15,CATSRDKEEPQHF,TGTGCCACCAGCAGAGATAAGGAGGAGCCCCAGCATTTT
TRBJ1-6,NA,NA,TRBV6-5,CASSYSTGNSPLHF,TGTGCCAGCAGTTACTCGACGGGAAATTCACCCCTCCACTTT
TRBJ1-5,NA,TRBD1,TRBV19,CASIGTGNSNQPQHF,TGTGCCAGTATCGGGACAGGTAATAGCAATCAGCCCCAGCATTTT
TRBJ1-2,NA,TRBD1,TRBV19,CASSIHRGPTYGYTF,TGTGCCAGTAGTATCCACAGGGGGCCAACCTATGGCTACACCTTC
TRBJ2-1,NA,TRBD1,TRBV18,CASSPPGGFSYNEQFF,TGTGCCAGCTCACCACCAGGGGGCTTCTCCTACAATGAGCAGTTCTTC
TRBJ2-2,NA,NA,TRBV19,CASTAVVGTGELFF,TGTGCCAGCACAGCCGTTGTTGGCACCGGGGAGCTGTTTTTT
TRBJ2-7,NA,TRBD1,TRBV18,CASSPRDRAAYEQYF,TGTGCCAGCTCACCCCGGGACAGGGCAGCCTACGAGCAGTACTTC
TRBJ2-2,NA,TRBD2,TRBV4-1,CASDLWGGANTGELFF,TGCGCCAGCGACCTTTGGGGGGGGGCGAACACCGGGGAGCTGTTTTTT
TRBJ1-2,few,TRBD1,TRBV6-6,CASSTGTDVHYGYTF,TGTGCCAGCAGCACCGGGACAGACGTTCACTATGGCTACACCTTC
TRBJ1-1,NA,NA,TRBV29-1,CSVEATAKNTEAFF,TGCAGCGTTGAGGCGACAGCTAAGAACACTGAAGCTTTCTTT